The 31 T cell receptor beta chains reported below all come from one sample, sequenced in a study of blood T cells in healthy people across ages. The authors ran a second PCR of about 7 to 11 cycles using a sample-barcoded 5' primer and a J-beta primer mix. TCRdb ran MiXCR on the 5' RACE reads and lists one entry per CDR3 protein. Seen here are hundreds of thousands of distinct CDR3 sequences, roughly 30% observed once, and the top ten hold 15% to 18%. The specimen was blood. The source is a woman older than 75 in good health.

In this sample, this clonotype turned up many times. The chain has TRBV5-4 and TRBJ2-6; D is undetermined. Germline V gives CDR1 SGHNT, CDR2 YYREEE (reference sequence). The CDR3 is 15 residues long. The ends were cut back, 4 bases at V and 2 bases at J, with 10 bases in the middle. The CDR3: CASSPPAPGANVLTF. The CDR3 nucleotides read TGTGCCAGCAGCCCCCCGGCACCTGGGGCCAACGTCCTGACTTTC.

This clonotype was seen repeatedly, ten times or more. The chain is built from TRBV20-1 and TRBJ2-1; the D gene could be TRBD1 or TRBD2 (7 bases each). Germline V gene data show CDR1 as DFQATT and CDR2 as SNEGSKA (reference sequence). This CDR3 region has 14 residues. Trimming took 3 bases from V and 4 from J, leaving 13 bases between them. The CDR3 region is CSASRGGRYNEQFF. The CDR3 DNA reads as TGCAGTGCTAGCAGGGGGGGCCGTTACAATGAGCAGTTCTTC.

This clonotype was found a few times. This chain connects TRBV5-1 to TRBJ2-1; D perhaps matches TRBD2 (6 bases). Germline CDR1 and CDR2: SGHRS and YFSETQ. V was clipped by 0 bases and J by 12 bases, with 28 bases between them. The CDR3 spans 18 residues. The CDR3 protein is CASSLGGGVAASSGGQFF. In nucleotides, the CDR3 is TGCGCCAGCAGCTTGGGTGGTGGGGTAGCGGCTTCGTCCGGTGGGCAGTTCTTC.

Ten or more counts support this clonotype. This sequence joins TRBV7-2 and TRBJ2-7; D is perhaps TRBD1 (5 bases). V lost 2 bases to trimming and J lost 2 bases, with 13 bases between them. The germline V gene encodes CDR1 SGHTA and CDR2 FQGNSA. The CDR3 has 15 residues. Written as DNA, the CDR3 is TGTGCCAGCAGCTTATTTCCAGGGTCCCCCTACGAGCAGTACTTC. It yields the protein CASSLFPGSPYEQYF.

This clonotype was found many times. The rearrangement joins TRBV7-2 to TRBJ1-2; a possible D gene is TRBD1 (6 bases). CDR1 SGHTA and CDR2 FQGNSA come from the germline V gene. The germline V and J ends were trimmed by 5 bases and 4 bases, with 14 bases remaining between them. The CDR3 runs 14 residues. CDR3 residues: CASSQFGGGYGYTF. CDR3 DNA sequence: TGTGCCAGCAGCCAATTCGGGGGCGGCTATGGCTACACCTTC.

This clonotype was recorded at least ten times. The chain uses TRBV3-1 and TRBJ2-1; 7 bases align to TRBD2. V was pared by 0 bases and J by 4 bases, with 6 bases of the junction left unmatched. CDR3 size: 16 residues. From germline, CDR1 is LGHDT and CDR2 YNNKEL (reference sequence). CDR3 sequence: CASSQELGGGYNEQFF. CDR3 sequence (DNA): TGTGCCAGCAGCCAAGAGTTGGGGGGAGGGTACAATGAGCAGTTCTTC.

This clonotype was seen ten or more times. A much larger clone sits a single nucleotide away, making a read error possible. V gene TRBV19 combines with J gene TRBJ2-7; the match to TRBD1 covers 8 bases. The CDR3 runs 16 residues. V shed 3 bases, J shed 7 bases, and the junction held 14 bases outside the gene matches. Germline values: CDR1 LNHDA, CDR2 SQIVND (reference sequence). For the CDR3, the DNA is TGTGCCAGTAGTATGGGAGGACAGGGCCTTGCAAATGAGCAGTACTTC. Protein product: CASSMGGQGLANEQYF.

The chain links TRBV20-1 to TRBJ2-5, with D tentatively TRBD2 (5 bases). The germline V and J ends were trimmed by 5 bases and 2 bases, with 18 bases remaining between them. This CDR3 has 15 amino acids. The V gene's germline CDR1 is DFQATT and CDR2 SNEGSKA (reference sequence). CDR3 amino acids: CSAEGPLVVQETQYF. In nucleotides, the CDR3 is TGCAGTGCTGAGGGCCCCCTCGTTGTACAAGAGACCCAGTACTTC.

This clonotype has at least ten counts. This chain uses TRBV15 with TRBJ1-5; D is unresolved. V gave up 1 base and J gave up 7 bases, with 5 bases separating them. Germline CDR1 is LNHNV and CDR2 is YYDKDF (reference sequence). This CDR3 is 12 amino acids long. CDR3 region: CATSRVDQPQHF. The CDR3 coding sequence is TGTGCCACCAGCAGAGTCGACCAGCCCCAGCATTTT.

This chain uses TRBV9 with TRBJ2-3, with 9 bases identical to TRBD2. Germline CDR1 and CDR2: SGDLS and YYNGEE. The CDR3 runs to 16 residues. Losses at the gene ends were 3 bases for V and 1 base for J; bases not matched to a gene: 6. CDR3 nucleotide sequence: TGTGCCAGCAGCGCACAGCCTAGCGGGGGCACAGATACGCAGTATTTT. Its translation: CASSAQPSGGTDTQYF.

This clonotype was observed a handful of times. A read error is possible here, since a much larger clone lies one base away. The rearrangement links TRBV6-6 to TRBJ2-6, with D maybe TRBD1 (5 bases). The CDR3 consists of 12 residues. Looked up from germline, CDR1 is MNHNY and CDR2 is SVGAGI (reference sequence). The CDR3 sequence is CASSGGANVRTF. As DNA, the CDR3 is TGTGCCAGCAGTGGTGGGGCCAACGTCCGGACTTTC.

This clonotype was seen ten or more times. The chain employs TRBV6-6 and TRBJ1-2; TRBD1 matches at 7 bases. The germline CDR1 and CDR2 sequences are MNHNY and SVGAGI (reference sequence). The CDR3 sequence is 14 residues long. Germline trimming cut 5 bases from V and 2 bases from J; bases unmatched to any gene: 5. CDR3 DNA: TGTGCCAGCAGTAGGGGGGACAGAAACTATGGCTACACCTTC. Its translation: CASSRGDRNYGYTF.

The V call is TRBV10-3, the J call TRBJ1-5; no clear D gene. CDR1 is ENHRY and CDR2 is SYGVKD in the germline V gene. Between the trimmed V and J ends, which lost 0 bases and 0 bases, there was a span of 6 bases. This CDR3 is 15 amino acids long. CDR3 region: CAISESMDSNQPQHF. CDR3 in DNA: TGTGCCATCAGTGAGTCGATGGATAGCAATCAGCCCCAGCATTTT.

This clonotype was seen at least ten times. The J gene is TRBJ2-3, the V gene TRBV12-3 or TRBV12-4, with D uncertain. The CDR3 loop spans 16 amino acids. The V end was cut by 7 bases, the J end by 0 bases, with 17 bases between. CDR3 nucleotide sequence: TGTGCCAGCACCCTTGACGGAGTCCCTAGCACAGATACGCAGTATTTT. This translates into CASTLDGVPSTDTQYF.

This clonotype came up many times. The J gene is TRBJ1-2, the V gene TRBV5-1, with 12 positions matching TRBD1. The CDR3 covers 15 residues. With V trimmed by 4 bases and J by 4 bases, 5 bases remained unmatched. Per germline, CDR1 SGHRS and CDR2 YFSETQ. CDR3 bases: TGCGCCAGCAGCGCCGGGACAGGGGGCATCTATGGCTACACCTTC. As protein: CASSAGTGGIYGYTF.

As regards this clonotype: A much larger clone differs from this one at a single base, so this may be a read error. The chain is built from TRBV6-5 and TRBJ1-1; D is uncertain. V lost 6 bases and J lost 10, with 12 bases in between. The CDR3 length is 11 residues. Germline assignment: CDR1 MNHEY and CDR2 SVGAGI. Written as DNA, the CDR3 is TGTGCCAGCAGCCGACGGGGTACAGCTTTCTTT. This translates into CASSRRGTAFF.

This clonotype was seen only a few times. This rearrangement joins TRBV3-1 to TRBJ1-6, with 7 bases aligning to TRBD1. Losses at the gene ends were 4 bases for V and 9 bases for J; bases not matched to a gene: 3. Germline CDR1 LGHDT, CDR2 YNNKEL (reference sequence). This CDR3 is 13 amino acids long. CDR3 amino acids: CASSPRTGSPLHF. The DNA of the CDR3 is TGTGCCAGCAGCCCCCGGACAGGTTCACCCCTCCACTTT.

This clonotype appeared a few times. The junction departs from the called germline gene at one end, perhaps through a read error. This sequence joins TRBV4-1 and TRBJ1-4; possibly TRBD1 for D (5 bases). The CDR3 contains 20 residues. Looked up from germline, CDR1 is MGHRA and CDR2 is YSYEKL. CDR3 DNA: TGCGCCGGCAGCCAAGACGGGGCTGACAGCTCCTTCGCAACTAATGAAAAACTGTTTTTT. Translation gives CAGSQDGADSSFATNEKLFF.

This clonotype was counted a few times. CDR3 coding DNA: TGTGCCAGCAGTGGACCGACAGGGGGACCGAACACTGAAGCTTTCTTT. Translated, it gives CASSGPTGGPNTEAFF. The rearrangement uses TRBV6-1 and TRBJ1-1; 9 positions match TRBD1. The CDR3 contains 16 residues. Germline lookup yields CDR1 MNHNS and CDR2 SASEGT. With 4 bases clipped from V and 1 base from J, the junction kept 7 bases outside the gene matches.

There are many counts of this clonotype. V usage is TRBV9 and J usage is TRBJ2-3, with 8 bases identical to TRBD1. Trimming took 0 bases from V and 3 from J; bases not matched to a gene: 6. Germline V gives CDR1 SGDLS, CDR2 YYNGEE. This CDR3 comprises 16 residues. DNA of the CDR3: TGTGCCAGCAGCGTAGCTGGAGACAGGGGAACAGATACGCAGTATTTT. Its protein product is CASSVAGDRGTDTQYF.

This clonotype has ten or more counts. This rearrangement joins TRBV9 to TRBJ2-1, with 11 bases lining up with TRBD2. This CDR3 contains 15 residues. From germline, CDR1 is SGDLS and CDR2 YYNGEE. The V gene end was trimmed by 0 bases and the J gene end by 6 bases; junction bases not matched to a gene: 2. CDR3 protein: CASSVASGGTNEQFF. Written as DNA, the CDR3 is TGTGCCAGCAGCGTAGCTAGCGGGGGGACCAATGAGCAGTTCTTC.

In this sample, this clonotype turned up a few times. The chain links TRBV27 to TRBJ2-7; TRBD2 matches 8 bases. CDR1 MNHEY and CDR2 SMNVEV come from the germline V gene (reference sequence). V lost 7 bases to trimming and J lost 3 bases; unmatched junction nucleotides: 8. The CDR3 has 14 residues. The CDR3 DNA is TGTGCCAGCACCATACTAGCGGAGGTCTACGAGCAGTACTTC. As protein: CASTILAEVYEQYF.

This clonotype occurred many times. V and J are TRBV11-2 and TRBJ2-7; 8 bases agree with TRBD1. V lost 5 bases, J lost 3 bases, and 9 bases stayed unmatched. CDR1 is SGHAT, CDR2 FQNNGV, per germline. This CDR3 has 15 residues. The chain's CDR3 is CASSRHGQGVYEQYF. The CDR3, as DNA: TGTGCCAGCAGCCGCCACGGACAGGGAGTCTACGAGCAGTACTTC.

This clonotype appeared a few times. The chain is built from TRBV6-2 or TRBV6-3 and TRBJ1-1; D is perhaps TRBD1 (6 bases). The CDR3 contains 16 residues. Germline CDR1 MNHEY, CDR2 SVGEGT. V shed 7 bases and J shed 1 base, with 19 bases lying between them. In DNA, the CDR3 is TGTGCCAGCACCGACCCGACAGGCCTGAAGAACACTGAAGCTTTCTTT. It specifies CASTDPTGLKNTEAFF.

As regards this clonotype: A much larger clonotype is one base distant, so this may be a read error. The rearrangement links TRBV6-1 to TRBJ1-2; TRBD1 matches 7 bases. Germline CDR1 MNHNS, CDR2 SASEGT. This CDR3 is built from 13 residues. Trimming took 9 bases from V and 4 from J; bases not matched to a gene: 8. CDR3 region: CARGIRTGYGYTF. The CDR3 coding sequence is TGTGCCAGGGGGATAAGGACAGGCTATGGCTACACCTTC.

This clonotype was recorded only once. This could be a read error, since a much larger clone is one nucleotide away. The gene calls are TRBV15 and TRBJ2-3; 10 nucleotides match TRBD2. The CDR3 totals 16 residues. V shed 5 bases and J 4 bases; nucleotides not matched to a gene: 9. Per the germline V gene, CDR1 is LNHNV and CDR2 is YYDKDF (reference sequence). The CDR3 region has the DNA TGTGCCACCAGCGGACTAGCGGAGGGGTTCCCAGATACGCAGTATTTT. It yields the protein CATSGLAEGFPDTQYF.

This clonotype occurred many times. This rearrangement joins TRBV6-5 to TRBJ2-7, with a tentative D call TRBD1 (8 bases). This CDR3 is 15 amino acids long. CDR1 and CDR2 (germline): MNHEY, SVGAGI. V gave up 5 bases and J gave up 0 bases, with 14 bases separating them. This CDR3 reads CASSRGDRSSYEQYF. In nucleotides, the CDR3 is TGTGCCAGCAGTCGGGGGGACAGGAGCTCCTACGAGCAGTACTTC.

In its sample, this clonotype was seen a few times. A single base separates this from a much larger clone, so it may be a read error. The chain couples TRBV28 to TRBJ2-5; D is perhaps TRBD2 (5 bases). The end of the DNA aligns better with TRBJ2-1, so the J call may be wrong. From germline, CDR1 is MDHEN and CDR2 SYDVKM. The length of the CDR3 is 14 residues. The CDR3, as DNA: TGTGCCAGCAGTCCCGGGGATCTACAAGAGACCCAGTTCTTC. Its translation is CASSPGDLQETQFF.

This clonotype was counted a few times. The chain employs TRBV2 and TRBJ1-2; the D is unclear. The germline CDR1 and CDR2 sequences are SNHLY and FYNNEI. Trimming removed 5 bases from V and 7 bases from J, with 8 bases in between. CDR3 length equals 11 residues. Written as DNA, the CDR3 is TGTGCCAGCAGTCAGTGTGGTGGCTACACCTTC. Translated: CASSQCGGYTF.

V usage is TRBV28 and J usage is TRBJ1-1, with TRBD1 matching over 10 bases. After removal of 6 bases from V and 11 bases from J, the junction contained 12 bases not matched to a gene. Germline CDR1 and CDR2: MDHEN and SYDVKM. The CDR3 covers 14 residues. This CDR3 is CASSGQGVYGLAFF. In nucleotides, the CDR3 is TGTGCCAGCAGCGGACAGGGGGTGTATGGGTTGGCTTTCTTT.

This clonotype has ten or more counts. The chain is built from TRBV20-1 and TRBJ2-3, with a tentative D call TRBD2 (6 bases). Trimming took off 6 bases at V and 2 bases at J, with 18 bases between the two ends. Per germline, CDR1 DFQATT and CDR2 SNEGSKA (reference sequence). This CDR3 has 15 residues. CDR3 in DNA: TGCAGTGCGCAGGAGGGTATATCCTTCACAGATACGCAGTATTTT. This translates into CSAQEGISFTDTQYF.